The entry below describes one T cell receptor (beta chain). Antigen specificity is unknown. This entry is derived from a study of shared clonotypes between healthy human individuals. Study overall: Per-donor plates numbered three CD4 naive, three CD4 memory, two CD8 naive and one CD8 memory. Study findings and constraints: In general, naive subsets displayed greater estimated richness than memory subsets did. Shared clonotypes: about 4.6% naive CD4, around 4% naive CD8, around 2.2% memory CD4, 0.4% to 0.5% memory CD8.

CDR1 and CDR2 from the germline V gene are LNHDA and SQIVND (reference sequence). This CDR3 is 15 amino acids long. V shed 4 bases, J shed 2 bases, and the junction held 7 bases outside the gene matches. The test was conducted at deep level. Here immunoSEQ multiplex PCR was the method, and the copy in TCRdb shows in-frame clones only, minus some. Of a few million clones listed, approximately 94% were seen once; the top ten hold around 0.13%. The chain combines TRBV19 with TRBJ1-2; TRBD1 matches 7 bases. The sample comprised naive CD4+ T cells sorted from blood. Subset in this sample: CD45RA+ positively selected. The source of this sequence is a man between 18 and 35 years old in good health. For the CDR3, the DNA is TGTGCCAGTAGTACCCCTCCGACAGGGAACTATGGCTACACCTTC. Translated: CASSTPPTGNYGYTF.